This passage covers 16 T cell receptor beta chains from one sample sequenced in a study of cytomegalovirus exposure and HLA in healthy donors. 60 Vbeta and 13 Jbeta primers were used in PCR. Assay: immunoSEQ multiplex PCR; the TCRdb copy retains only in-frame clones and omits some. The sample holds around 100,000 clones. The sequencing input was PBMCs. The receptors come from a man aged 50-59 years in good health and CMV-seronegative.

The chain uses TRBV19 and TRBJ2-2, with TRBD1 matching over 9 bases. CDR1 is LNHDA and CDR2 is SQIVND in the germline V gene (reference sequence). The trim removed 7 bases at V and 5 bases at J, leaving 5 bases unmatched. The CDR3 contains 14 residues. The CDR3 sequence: CASTETGGTGELFF. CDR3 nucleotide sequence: TGTGCCAGTACTGAGACAGGGGGGACCGGGGAGCTGTTTTTT. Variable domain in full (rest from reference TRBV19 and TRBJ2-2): DGGITQSPKYLFRKEGQNVTLSCEQNLNHDAMYWYRQDPGQGLRLIYYSQIVNDFQKGDIAEGYSVSREKKESFPLTVTSAQKNPTAFYLCASTETGGTGELFFGEGSRLTVL.

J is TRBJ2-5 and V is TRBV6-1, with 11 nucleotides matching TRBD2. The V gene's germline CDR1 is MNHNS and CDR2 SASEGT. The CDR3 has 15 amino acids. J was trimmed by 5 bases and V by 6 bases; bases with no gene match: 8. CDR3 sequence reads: CASSQGLAGGETQYF. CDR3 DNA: TGTGCCAGCAGCCAGGGGCTAGCGGGGGGCGAGACCCAGTACTTC.

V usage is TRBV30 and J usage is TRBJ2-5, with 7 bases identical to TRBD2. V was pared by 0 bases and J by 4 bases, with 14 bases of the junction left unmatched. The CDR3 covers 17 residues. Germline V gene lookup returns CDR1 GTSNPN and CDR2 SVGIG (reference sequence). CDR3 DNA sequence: TGTGCCTGGAGTGTAGGGCAGACTCGTGCTAGCGGAGAGACCCAGTACTTC. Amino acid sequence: CAWSVGQTRASGETQYF.

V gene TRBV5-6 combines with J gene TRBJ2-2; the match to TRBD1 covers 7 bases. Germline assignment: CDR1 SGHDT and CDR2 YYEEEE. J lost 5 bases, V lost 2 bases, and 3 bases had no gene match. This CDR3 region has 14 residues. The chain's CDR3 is CASSFGQVTGELFF. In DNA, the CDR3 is TGTGCCAGCAGCTTTGGACAGGTGACCGGGGAGCTGTTTTTT.

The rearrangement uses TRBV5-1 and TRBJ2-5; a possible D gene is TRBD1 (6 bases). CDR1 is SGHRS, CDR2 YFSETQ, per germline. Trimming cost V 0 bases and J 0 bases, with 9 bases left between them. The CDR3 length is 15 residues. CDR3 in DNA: TGCGCCAGCAGCTTGGATACAGGGCACCAAGAGACCCAGTACTTC. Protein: CASSLDTGHQETQYF.

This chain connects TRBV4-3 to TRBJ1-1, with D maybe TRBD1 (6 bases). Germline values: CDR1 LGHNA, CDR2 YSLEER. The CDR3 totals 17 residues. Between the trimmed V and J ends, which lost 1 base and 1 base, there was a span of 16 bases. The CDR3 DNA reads TGCGCCAGCAGCCAAGTTGCCCAGGGGCACAAGAACACTGAAGCTTTCTTT. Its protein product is CASSQVAQGHKNTEAFF.

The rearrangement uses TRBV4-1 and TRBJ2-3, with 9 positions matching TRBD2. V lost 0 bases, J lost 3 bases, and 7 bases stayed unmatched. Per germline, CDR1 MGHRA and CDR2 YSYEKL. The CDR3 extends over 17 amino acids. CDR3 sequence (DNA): TGCGCCAGCAGCCAAGATCGGCTAGCGGGATTTACAGATACGCAGTATTTT. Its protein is CASSQDRLAGFTDTQYF.

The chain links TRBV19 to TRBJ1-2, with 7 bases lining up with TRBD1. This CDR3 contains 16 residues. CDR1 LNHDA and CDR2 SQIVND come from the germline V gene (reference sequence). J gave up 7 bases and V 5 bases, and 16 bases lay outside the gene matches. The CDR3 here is CASSLQRDSLLGGYTF. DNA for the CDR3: TGTGCCAGTAGTCTACAACGGGACAGCCTTCTAGGTGGCTACACCTTC.

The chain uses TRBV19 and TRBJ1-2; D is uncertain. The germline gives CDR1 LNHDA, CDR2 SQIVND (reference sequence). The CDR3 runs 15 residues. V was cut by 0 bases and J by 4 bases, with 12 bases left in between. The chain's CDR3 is CASSIDSQVSYGYTF. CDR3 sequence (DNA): TGTGCCAGTAGTATAGATTCCCAGGTGTCCTATGGCTACACCTTC. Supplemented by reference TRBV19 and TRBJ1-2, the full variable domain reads DGGITQSPKYLFRKEGQNVTLSCEQNLNHDAMYWYRQDPGQGLRLIYYSQIVNDFQKGDIAEGYSVSREKKESFPLTVTSAQKNPTAFYLCASSIDSQVSYGYTFGSGTRLTVV.

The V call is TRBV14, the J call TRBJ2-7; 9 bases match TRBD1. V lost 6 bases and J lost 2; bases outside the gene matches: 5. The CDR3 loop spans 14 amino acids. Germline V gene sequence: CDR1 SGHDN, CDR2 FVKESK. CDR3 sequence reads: CASRRGTGTYEQYF. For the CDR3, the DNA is TGTGCCAGCAGACGGGGGACAGGGACCTACGAGCAGTACTTC.

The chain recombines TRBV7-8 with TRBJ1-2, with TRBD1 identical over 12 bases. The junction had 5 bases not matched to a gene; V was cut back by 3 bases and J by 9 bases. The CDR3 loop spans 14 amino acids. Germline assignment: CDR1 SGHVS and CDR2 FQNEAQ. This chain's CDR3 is CASSLGTGGLRYTF. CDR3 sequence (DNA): TGTGCCAGCAGCTTGGGGACAGGGGGCCTTCGCTACACCTTC.

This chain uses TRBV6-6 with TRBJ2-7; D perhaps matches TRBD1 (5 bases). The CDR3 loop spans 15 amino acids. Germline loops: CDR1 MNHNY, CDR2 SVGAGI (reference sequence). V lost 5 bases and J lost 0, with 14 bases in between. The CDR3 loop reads CASSAGHLTSYEQYF. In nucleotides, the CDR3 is TGTGCCAGCAGTGCCGGACACCTAACCTCCTACGAGCAGTACTTC.

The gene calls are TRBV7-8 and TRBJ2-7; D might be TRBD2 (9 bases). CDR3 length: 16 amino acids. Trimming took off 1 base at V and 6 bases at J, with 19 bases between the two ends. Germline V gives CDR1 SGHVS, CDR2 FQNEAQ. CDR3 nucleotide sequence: TGTGCCAGCAGCTTAGACAGGGGGACTAGCAAGGCCGAGCAGTACTTC. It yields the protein CASSLDRGTSKAEQYF.

The CDR3 loop reads CASSARAGYTF. In DNA, the CDR3 is TGTGCCAGCAGCGCCCGAGCCGGCTACACCTTC. The V and J genes are TRBV9 and TRBJ1-2; D is unresolved. The germline gives CDR1 SGDLS, CDR2 YYNGEE. V was clipped by 3 bases and J by 8 bases, with 8 bases between them. The CDR3 runs 11 residues.

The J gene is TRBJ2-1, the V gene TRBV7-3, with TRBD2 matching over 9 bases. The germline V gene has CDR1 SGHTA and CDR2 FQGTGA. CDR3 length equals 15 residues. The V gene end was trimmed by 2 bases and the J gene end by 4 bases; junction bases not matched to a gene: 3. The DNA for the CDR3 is TGTGCCAGCAGCTTACTCGCGGGAGGGTACAATGAGCAGTTCTTC. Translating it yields CASSLLAGGYNEQFF.

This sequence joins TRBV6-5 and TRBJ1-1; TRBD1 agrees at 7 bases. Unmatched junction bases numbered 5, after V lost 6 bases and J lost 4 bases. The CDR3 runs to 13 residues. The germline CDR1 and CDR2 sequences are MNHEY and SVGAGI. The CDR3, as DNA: TGTGCCAGCAGAACCGGGACAGTCACTGAAGCTTTCTTT. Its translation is CASRTGTVTEAFF.